Listed here is a single T cell receptor beta chain. No antigen is known for it. This specimen comes from a study of shared clonotypes between healthy human individuals. Study results and limitations: Clonotypes not shared had lower generation probabilities than those common to all four donors.

In replicate PCRs of sorted subsets, approximately 190 ng DNA, approximately 32,000 T cell genomes, was used. Generated by immunoSEQ multiplex PCR, the TCRdb table keeps only in-frame clones and is missing some. The sample shows millions of clones, just over 90% of them seen only once. This CDR3 comprises 13 residues. Germline V gene lookup returns CDR1 KGHSH and CDR2 LQKENI. With 4 bases removed from V and 3 bases from J, the gap between germline ends came to 7 bases. The origin of this receptor is a man aged 18 to 29 in good health. Some clones in this sample may be carry-over from other donors' samples. The chain has TRBV18 and TRBJ1-3, with D hard to call. The sample taken for sequencing was naive CD4+ T cells from PBMCs. Subset indicated: CD45RA+ positively selected. CDR3 loop: CASSQGFGNTIYF. The DNA of the CDR3 is TGTGCCAGCTCACAAGGGTTTGGAAACACCATATATTTT.